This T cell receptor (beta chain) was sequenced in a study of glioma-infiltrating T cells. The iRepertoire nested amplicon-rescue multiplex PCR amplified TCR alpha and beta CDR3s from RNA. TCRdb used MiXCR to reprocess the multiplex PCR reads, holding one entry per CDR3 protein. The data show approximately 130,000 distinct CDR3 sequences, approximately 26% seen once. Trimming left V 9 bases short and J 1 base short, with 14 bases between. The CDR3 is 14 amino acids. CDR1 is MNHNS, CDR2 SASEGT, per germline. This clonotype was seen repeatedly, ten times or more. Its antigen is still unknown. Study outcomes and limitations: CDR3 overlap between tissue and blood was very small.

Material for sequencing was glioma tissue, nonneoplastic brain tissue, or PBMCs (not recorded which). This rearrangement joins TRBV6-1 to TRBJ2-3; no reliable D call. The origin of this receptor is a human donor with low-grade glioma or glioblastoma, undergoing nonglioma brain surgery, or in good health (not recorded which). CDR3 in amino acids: CARVTWSRTDTQYF. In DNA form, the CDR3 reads TGTGCCAGGGTGACTTGGAGCCGCACAGATACGCAGTATTTT.